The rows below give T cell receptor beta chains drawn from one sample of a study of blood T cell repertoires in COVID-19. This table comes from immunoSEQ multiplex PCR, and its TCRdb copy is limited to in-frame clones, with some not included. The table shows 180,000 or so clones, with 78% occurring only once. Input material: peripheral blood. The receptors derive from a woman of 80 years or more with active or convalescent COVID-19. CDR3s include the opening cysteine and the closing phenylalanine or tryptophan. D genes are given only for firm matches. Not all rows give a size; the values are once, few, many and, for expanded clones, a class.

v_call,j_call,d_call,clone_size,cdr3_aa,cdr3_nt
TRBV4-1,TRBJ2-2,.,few,CASSQVAPPNTGELFF,TGCGCCAGCAGCCAAGTAGCCCCCCCGAACACCGGGGAGCTGTTTTTT
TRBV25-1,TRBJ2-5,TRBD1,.,CASSEYRGQETQYF,TGTGCCAGCAGTGAATACCGGGGACAGGAGACCCAGTACTTC
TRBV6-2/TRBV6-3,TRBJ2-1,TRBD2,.,CASSNAGGGHNEQFF,TGTGCCAGCAGCAACGCGGGGGGCGGCCACAATGAGCAGTTCTTC
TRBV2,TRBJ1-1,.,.,CASMITELNTEAFF,TGTGCCAGCATGATAACTGAATTGAACACTGAAGCTTTCTTT
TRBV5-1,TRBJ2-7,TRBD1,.,CASSPLPGQSYEQYF,TGCGCCAGCAGCCCCTTGCCGGGACAGAGCTACGAGCAGTACTTC
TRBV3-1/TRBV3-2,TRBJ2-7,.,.,CASSQDITPGYEQYF,TGTGCCAGCAGCCAAGATATTACCCCGGGATACGAGCAGTACTTC
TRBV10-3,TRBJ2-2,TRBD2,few,CAISGPPPRAGLAGGNTGELFF,TGTGCCATCAGTGGTCCTCCCCCTCGCGCGGGACTAGCGGGGGGGAACACCGGGGAGCTGTTTTTT
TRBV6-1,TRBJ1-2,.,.,CASSESQVVYGYTF,TGTGCCAGCAGTGAAAGTCAGGTCGTCTATGGCTACACCTTC
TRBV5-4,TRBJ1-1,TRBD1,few,CASSLDLAGGRGTEAFF,TGTGCCAGCAGCTTGGATTTGGCAGGGGGCCGTGGGACTGAAGCTTTCTTT
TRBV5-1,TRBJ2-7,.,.,CASSREGDYEQYF,TGCGCCAGCAGCCGAGAGGGCGACTACGAGCAGTACTTC
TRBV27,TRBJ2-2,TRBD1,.,CASSLLGTVNTGELFF,TGTGCCAGCAGTCTTCTTGGGACAGTAAACACCGGGGAGCTGTTTTTT
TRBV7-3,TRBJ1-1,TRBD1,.,CASSPRQGMGITEAFF,TGTGCCAGCAGCCCTCGACAGGGGATGGGAATCACTGAAGCTTTCTTT
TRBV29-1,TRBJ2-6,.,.,CSVGGPGANVLTF,TGCAGCGTTGGCGGTCCCGGGGCCAACGTCCTGACTTTC
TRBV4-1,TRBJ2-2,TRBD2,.,CASSQDGRLPSGGASHGELFF,TGCGCCAGCAGCCAAGACGGAAGGCTCCCAAGCGGGGGGGCCTCGCACGGGGAGCTGTTTTTT
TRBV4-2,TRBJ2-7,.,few,CASSLPGGLYEQYF,TGTGCCAGCAGCCTCCCCGGCGGGTTGTACGAGCAGTACTTC
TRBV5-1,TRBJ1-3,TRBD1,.,CASSLQGATGNTIYF,TGCGCCAGCAGCCTCCAGGGGGCTACTGGAAACACCATATATTTT
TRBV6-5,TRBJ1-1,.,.,CASSDTGNMNTEAFF,TGTGCCAGCAGCGATACAGGGAATATGAACACTGAAGCTTTCTTT
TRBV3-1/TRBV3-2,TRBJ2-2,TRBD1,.,CASSQLDRGSGELFF,TGTGCCAGCAGCCAGTTAGACAGGGGGTCCGGGGAGCTGTTTTTT
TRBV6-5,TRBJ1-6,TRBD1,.,CASRDREVDNSPLHF,TGTGCCAGCAGGGACAGGGAAGTGGATAATTCACCCCTCCACTTT
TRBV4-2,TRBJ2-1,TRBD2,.,CASSQGSAGGSYNEQFF,TGTGCCAGCAGCCAAGGTTCAGCGGGGGGCTCCTACAATGAGCAGTTCTTC
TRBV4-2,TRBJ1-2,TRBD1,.,CASSQDLGQGASGYTF,TGTGCCAGCAGCCAAGATCTGGGACAGGGGGCGAGTGGCTACACCTTC
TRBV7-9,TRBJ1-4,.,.,CASSLGIQAWGATNEKLFF,TGTGCCAGCAGCTTAGGTATCCAGGCTTGGGGGGCAACTAATGAAAAACTGTTTTTT
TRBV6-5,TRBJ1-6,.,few,CASSPQGGIVSPLHF,TGTGCCAGCAGTCCCCAGGGTGGTATTGTCTCACCCCTCCACTTT
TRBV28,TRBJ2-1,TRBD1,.,CASRGGQVFNEQFF,TGTGCCAGCAGAGGGGGACAGGTGTTTAATGAGCAGTTCTTC
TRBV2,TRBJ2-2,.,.,CASTTRKGDGGELFF,TGTGCCAGCACCACACGGAAGGGGGATGGCGGGGAGCTGTTTTTT
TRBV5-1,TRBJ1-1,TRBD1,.,CASSPDRGNTEAFF,TGCGCCAGCAGCCCGGACAGGGGGAACACTGAAGCTTTCTTT
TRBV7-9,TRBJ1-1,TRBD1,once,CASSWTGTNTEAFF,TGTGCCAGCAGCTGGACAGGGACGAACACTGAAGCTTTCTTT
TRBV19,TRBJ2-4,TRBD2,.,CASSIGRLAGTIAKNIQYF,TGTGCCAGTAGTATAGGTCGGCTAGCGGGGACAATAGCCAAAAACATTCAGTACTTC
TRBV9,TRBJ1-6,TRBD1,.,CASSHQGARESPLHF,TGTGCCAGCAGCCATCAGGGGGCGCGGGAATCACCCCTCCACTTT
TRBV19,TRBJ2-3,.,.,CASSESGFSSDTQYF,TGTGCCAGTAGTGAGAGCGGTTTTTCCTCAGATACGCAGTATTTT
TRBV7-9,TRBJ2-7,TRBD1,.,CASSRGTAYEQYF,TGTGCCAGCAGCCGAGGGACAGCCTACGAGCAGTACTTC
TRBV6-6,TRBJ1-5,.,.,CASSPPGNQPQHF,TGTGCCAGCAGTCCTCCCGGCAATCAGCCCCAGCATTTT